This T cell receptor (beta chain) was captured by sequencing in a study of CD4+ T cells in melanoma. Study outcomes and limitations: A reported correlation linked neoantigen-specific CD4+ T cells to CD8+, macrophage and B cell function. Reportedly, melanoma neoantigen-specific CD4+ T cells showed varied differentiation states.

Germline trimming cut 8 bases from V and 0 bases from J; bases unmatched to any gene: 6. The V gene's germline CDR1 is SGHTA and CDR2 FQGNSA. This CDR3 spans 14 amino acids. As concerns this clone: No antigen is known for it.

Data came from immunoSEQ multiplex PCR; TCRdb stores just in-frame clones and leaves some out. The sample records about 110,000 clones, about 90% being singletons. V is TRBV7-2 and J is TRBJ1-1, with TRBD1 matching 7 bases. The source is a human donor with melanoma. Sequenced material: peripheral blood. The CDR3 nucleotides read TGTGCCAGCCAACCCGACAGGGTGAACACTGAAGCTTTCTTT. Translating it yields CASQPDRVNTEAFF.